This T cell receptor beta chain was identified during a study of T cell changes during pregnancy in multiple sclerosis. Clones were read by immunoSEQ multiplex PCR, and TCRdb kept only the in-frame ones, dropping some. The sample has about 38,000 clones, 91% seen once; the top ten hold roughly 6.1%. The germline V and J ends were trimmed by 0 bases and 3 bases, with 16 bases remaining between them. CDR3 size: 17 residues. Germline V gene sequence: CDR1 SGDLS, CDR2 YYNGEE. The sequencing here drew on CD8+ T cells from peripheral blood mononuclear cells, taken in the second trimester of pregnancy. This receptor was identified in a female donor with multiple sclerosis, enrolled in a pregnancy study. The chain has TRBV9 and TRBJ2-1, with D possibly TRBD2 on 7 matching bases. The CDR3 loop reads CASSVEEGGGDYNEQFF. CDR3 coding DNA: TGTGCCAGCAGCGTAGAGGAAGGGGGAGGGGACTACAATGAGCAGTTCTTC.